This TCR beta chain was identified in a study of CD8 T cells in Susac syndrome. Study-wide context: Sequencing included Susac syndrome patients, roughly six of them with active disease and under 10 in remission. Patients with Susac syndrome were therapy-naive, on corticosteroids, or on intravenous immunoglobulin alone at blood draw. General study points: None of the CD4+ T cell repertoires in Susac syndrome showed clonal expansion.

Germline CDR1 SNHLY, CDR2 FYNNEI. V was shortened by 4 bases and J by 1 base, with 10 bases between the two germline ends. CDR3 size: 15 residues. CD8+ and CD4+ blood T cells underwent TCR beta sequencing. Concerning this clonotype itself: The antigen remains unidentified.

It was with random hexamers that roughly 0.5 to 1 ug RNA was reverse transcribed. Using its own MiXCR run on the immunoSEQ multiplex PCR reads, TCRdb lists one record per CDR3 protein. The sample includes 150,000 to 200,000 distinct CDR3 sequences, 94% of them seen just once. The chain carries TRBV2 and TRBJ2-2; unclear D gene. This sequence originates from a human donor with Susac syndrome. Sequenced input: CD4+ T cells from PBMCs. The CDR3 loop reads CASSVSHRNTGELFF. The CDR3 bases are TGTGCCAGCAGTGTTTCTCATCGGAACACCGGGGAGCTGTTTTTT.